The clone carrying this T cell receptor (beta chain) occurred a few times. Its target is not known. Researchers used 5'RACE with constant-segment primers to make TCR alpha and TCR beta cDNA libraries that carry sample barcodes and UMIs. Each CDR3 protein is one row after TCRdb ran MiXCR on the 5' RACE reads. The repertoire holds more than 400,000 distinct CDR3 sequences, with roughly 20% as singletons. Germline CDR1 reads SGHTA; CDR2 reads FQGNSA. The CDR3 is made up of 14 amino acids. With 7 bases removed from V and 10 bases from J, the gap between germline ends came to 20 bases. The entry originates in a study of T-cell memory formation after mild COVID-19. Findings of the study overall: Among clones peaking at day 37 in the second wave, SARS-CoV-2 specificity remained unconfirmed. Clones that contracted clustered mainly in CM and EM if CD4+ and in EMRA if CD8+.

This chain links TRBV7-2 with TRBJ2-1; tentatively, D is TRBD2 (6 bases). The receptor comes from an adult woman who had mild COVID-19 (a few samples of this study predate the infection). Cell type and time point are not known. The sequenced material came from PBMCs or a T cell subset sorted from them (not recorded which). CDR3 sequence: CASTPGHPAGEQFF. CDR3 nucleotide sequence: TGTGCCAGCACCCCGGGCCACCCGGCGGGAGAGCAGTTCTTC. Supplemented by reference TRBV7-2 and TRBJ2-1, the full variable domain reads GAGVSQSPSNKVTEKGKDVELRCDPISGHTALYWYRQSLGQGLEFLIYFQGNSAPDKSGLPSDRFSAERTGGSVSTLTIQRTQQEDSAVYLCASTPGHPAGEQFFGPGTRLTVL.